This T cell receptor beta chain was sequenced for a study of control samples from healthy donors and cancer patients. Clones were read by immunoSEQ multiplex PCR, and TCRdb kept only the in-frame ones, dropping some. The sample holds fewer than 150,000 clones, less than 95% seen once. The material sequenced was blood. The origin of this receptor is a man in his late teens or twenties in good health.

The CDR3 nucleotides read TGCGCCAGCAGCCCCGAATCTAATGAAAAACTGTTTTTT. This translates into CASSPESNEKLFF. The gene calls are TRBV5-1 and TRBJ1-4, with no clear D. The germline V gene encodes CDR1 SGHRS and CDR2 YFSETQ. The CDR3 has 13 amino acids. The germline V and J ends were trimmed by 4 bases and 3 bases, with 7 bases remaining between them.